These 20 T cell receptor beta chains were all obtained from the same sample, sequenced in a study of T cell changes during pregnancy in multiple sclerosis. Some clones are missing from TCRdb's copy, which holds only in-frame ones; the method was immunoSEQ multiplex PCR. Of about 110,000 clones listed, approximately 90% are singletons. The sequencing here drew on peripheral blood, taken after pregnancy. Source of these receptors: a female donor with multiple sclerosis, enrolled in a pregnancy study.

This clone has just a few counts. The rearrangement links TRBV7-3 to TRBJ1-1, with D tentatively TRBD1 (5 bases). The CDR3 totals 13 residues. Deletions cut 5 bases from V and 11 bases from J, with 18 bases between. Per germline, CDR1 SGHTA and CDR2 FQGTGA. The CDR3 reads CASSTILGARAFF. The DNA for the CDR3 is TGTGCCAGCAGCACGATTCTTGGGGCTAGGGCTTTCTTT.

The chain links TRBV4-1 to TRBJ2-1; 12 nucleotides align to TRBD2. From germline, CDR1 is MGHRA and CDR2 YSYEKL. The CDR3 runs 19 residues. Trimming at V came to 1 base and at J to 2 bases, leaving 9 bases not matched to a gene. The CDR3 spells CASSQVASGGAPPYNEQFF. CDR3 in DNA: TGCGCCAGCAGCCAAGTTGCTAGCGGGGGGGCACCTCCCTACAATGAGCAGTTCTTC.

The CDR3 DNA is TGTGCCAGCAGCCAGTCGGGACTAGCGGGGCGCAATGAGCAGTTCTTC. This gives the protein CASSQSGLAGRNEQFF. The chain carries TRBV7-6 and TRBJ2-1, with 13 bases fitting TRBD2. With V trimmed by 5 bases and J by 6 bases, 7 bases remained unmatched. The CDR3 has 16 residues. Germline V lookup: CDR1 SGHVS, CDR2 FNYEAQ. The complete variable domain, with remaining parts taken from reference TRBV7-6 and TRBJ2-1, reads GAGVSQSPRYKVTKRGQDVALRCDPISGHVSLYWYRQALGQGPEFLTYFNYEAQQDKSGLPNDRFSAERPEGSISTLTIQRTEQRDSAMYRCASSQSGLAGRNEQFFGPGTRLTVL.

The rearrangement links TRBV2 to TRBJ2-3; perhaps TRBD2 as D (5 bases). Looked up from germline, CDR1 is SNHLY and CDR2 is FYNNEI. V was clipped by 8 bases and J by 2 bases, with 14 bases between them. This CDR3 spans 14 amino acids. The CDR3 loop reads CASPSSGSTDTQYF. In nucleotides, the CDR3 is TGTGCCAGCCCTTCATCGGGGTCCACAGATACGCAGTATTTT.

The chain joins TRBV19 to TRBJ1-5, with D perhaps matching TRBD1 (6 bases). The CDR3 sequence is 14 residues long. CDR1 and CDR2 (germline): LNHDA, SQIVND (reference sequence). Trimming left V 3 bases short and J 4 bases short, with 10 bases between. The CDR3 region is CASSIAQGNQPQHF. DNA for the CDR3: TGTGCCAGTAGTATTGCGCAGGGGAATCAGCCCCAGCATTTT.

This clone was detected once. DNA of the CDR3: TGTGCCAGCAGCTTAGTATCCGGAGGGGTCAATGAGCAGTTCTTC. It is translated as CASSLVSGGVNEQFF. The V and J genes are TRBV11-2 and TRBJ2-1, with a tentative D call TRBD2 (6 bases). From germline, CDR1 is SGHAT and CDR2 FQNNGV. With 1 base removed from V and 6 bases from J, the gap between germline ends came to 13 bases. CDR3 size: 15 residues.

V and J are TRBV11-3 and TRBJ1-1; a possible D gene is TRBD1 (5 bases). Trimming removed 0 bases at V and 9 bases at J, with 11 bases between. This CDR3 has 13 residues. Germline V gene sequence: CDR1 SGHNT, CDR2 YENEEA. The CDR3 region is CASSLESGGQAFF. The CDR3 DNA reads as TGTGCCAGCAGCTTAGAATCCGGGGGACAAGCTTTCTTT.

In its sample, this clone is medium-sized. V usage is TRBV19 and J usage is TRBJ2-7; 7 bases are shared with TRBD1. The germline V gene encodes CDR1 LNHDA and CDR2 SQIVND (reference sequence). The CDR3 runs 15 residues. With V trimmed by 3 bases and J by 4 bases, 9 bases remained unmatched. This CDR3 is CASSIMSGGVYEQYF. The DNA for the CDR3 is TGTGCCAGTAGTATTATGTCAGGGGGTGTTTACGAGCAGTACTTC.

This clone was observed a single time. J is TRBJ1-4 and V is TRBV15, with 7 bases identical to TRBD1. Per the germline V gene, CDR1 is LNHNV and CDR2 is YYDKDF (reference sequence). This CDR3 contains 15 residues. V lost 6 bases and J lost 5; bases outside the gene matches: 9. CDR3 in DNA: TGTGCCACCAGTCAAGCAACGACAGGGAATGAAAAACTGTTTTTT. Its protein is CATSQATTGNEKLFF. Based on the CDR3 plus reference TRBV15 and TRBJ1-4, the full variable domain is DAMVIQNPRYQVTQFGKPVTLSCSQTLNHNVMYWYQQKSSQAPKLLFHYYDKDFNNEADTPDNFQSRRPNTSFCFLDIRSPGLGDTAMYLCATSQATTGNEKLFFGSGTQLSVL.

The V call is TRBV29-1, the J call TRBJ2-3, with a weak D call TRBD1 (5 bases). This CDR3 has 15 amino acids. Trimming shortened V by 2 bases and J by 2 bases, and 14 bases separated the two germline ends. CDR1 is SQVTM and CDR2 is ANQGSEA in the germline V gene. The CDR3 protein is CSVEFRELNTDTQYF. The CDR3 DNA follows: TGCAGCGTTGAATTCAGGGAACTAAACACAGATACGCAGTATTTT.

The chain joins TRBV5-6 to TRBJ2-5; perhaps TRBD2 as D (6 bases). V was cut by 2 bases and J by 1 base, with 12 bases left in between. Germline CDR1 reads SGHDT; CDR2 reads YYEEEE. CDR3 size: 15 residues. The CDR3 reads CASSLRTGGQETQYF. DNA of the CDR3: TGTGCCAGCAGCTTACGGACCGGGGGCCAAGAGACCCAGTACTTC.

The chain uses TRBV27 and TRBJ1-2, with a possible D match to TRBD1 (6 bases). The germline V gene has CDR1 MNHEY and CDR2 SMNVEV (reference sequence). Trimming removed 3 bases from V and 7 bases from J, with 12 bases in between. The CDR3 spans 13 residues. CDR3 DNA: TGTGCCAGCAGTTTTAACAGGGCTGCTGGCTACACCTTC. As protein: CASSFNRAAGYTF.

The chain recombines TRBV30 with TRBJ2-7, with no clear D. Looked up from germline, CDR1 is GTSNPN and CDR2 is SVGIG (reference sequence). This CDR3 is 13 amino acids long. Trimming shortened V by 0 bases and J by 0 bases, and 6 bases separated the two germline ends. Written as DNA, the CDR3 is TGTGCCTGGAGTGTAGACATCTCCTACGAGCAGTACTTC. Translated, it gives CAWSVDISYEQYF.

V and J are TRBV7-2 and TRBJ1-4; the D gene is possibly TRBD1 (6 bases). The germline gives CDR1 SGHTA, CDR2 FQGNSA. The V end lost 5 bases, the J end lost 7 bases, and 20 bases lay between the germline ends. The CDR3 consists of 16 residues. The CDR3 sequence: CASSPSPDLGGEKLFF. In DNA form, the CDR3 reads TGTGCCAGCAGCCCCTCCCCCGATTTAGGGGGTGAAAAACTGTTTTTT.

This sequence joins TRBV9 and TRBJ1-2; 7 bases match TRBD1. The CDR3 is 15 residues long. Germline CDR1 reads SGDLS; CDR2 reads YYNGEE. V lost 5 bases and J lost 6; bases outside the gene matches: 13. The CDR3 loop is CASRKTGAPGDGYTF. The CDR3 DNA follows: TGTGCCAGCAGGAAAACAGGGGCCCCCGGTGATGGCTACACCTTC.

In its sample, this clone was seen a few times. The genes are TRBV30 and TRBJ1-2, with D perhaps TRBD1 (5 bases). The germline V gene has CDR1 GTSNPN and CDR2 SVGIG (reference sequence). V shed 4 bases and J shed 3 bases, with 9 bases lying between them. This CDR3 comprises 12 residues. The CDR3: CAWTTVHYGYTF. The CDR3 DNA sequence: TGTGCCTGGACGACAGTGCACTATGGCTACACCTTC.

The chain couples TRBV6-1 to TRBJ1-3; 7 bases are shared with TRBD1. The CDR3 contains 15 residues. After removal of 7 bases from V and 5 bases from J, the junction contained 11 bases not matched to a gene. The V gene's germline CDR1 is MNHNS and CDR2 SASEGT. CDR3 DNA: TGTGCCAGCATCCATACCGGGACAGCTAGAAACACCATATATTTT. It encodes CASIHTGTARNTIYF.

The chain's CDR3 is CASSGGSGSYTGELFF. The CDR3 bases are TGTGCCAGCAGCGGAGGCTCGGGCAGCTACACCGGGGAGCTGTTTTTT. The chain joins TRBV5-4 to TRBJ2-2, with D possibly matching TRBD2 (5 bases). V was pared by 4 bases and J by 3 bases, with 16 bases between. The length of the CDR3 is 16 residues. Per the germline V gene, CDR1 is SGHNT and CDR2 is YYREEE (reference sequence).

Concerning this clone itself: One end of the junction is discordant with germline, which a read error may explain. This chain links TRBV18 with TRBJ1-6; 7 bases fit TRBD1. This CDR3 comprises 16 residues. The germline V gene encodes CDR1 KGHSH and CDR2 LQKENI. This CDR3 is CASSQSGQLYNSPPHF. The CDR3 DNA sequence: TGTGCCAGCTCACAGTCGGGACAGCTCTATAATTCACCCCCCCACTTT.

J is TRBJ1-2 and V is TRBV29-1; 10 nucleotides line up with TRBD1. CDR1 is SQVTM and CDR2 is ANQGSEA in the germline V gene. J was trimmed by 3 bases and V by 7 bases; bases with no gene match: 2. This CDR3 is 12 amino acids long. CDR3 sequence (DNA): TGCAGCGGGACAGGGGGAGACTATGGCTACACCTTC. Its translation: CSGTGGDYGYTF.